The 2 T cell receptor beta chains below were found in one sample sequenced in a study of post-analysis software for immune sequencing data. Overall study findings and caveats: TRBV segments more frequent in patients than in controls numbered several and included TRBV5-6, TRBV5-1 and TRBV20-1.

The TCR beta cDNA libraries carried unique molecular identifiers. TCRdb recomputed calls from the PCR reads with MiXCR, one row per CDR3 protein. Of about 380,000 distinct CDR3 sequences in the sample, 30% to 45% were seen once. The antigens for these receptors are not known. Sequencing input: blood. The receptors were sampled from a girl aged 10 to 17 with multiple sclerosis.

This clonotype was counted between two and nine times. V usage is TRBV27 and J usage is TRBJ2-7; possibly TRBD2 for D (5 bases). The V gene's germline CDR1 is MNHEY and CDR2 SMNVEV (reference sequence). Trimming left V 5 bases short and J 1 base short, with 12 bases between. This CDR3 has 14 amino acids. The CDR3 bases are TGTGCCAGCAGTCCCGTAGAGGGTTCCTACGAGCAGTACTTC. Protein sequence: CASSPVEGSYEQYF.

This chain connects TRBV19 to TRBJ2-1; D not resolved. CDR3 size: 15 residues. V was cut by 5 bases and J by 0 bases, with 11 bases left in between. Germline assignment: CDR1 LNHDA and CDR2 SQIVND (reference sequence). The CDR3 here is CASSPRTVSYNEQFF. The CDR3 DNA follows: TGTGCCAGTAGTCCCCGAACAGTCTCCTACAATGAGCAGTTCTTC. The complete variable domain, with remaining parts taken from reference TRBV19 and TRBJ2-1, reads DGGITQSPKYLFRKEGQNVTLSCEQNLNHDAMYWYRQDPGQGLRLIYYSQIVNDFQKGDIAEGYSVSREKKESFPLTVTSAQKNPTAFYLCASSPRTVSYNEQFFGPGTRLTVL.